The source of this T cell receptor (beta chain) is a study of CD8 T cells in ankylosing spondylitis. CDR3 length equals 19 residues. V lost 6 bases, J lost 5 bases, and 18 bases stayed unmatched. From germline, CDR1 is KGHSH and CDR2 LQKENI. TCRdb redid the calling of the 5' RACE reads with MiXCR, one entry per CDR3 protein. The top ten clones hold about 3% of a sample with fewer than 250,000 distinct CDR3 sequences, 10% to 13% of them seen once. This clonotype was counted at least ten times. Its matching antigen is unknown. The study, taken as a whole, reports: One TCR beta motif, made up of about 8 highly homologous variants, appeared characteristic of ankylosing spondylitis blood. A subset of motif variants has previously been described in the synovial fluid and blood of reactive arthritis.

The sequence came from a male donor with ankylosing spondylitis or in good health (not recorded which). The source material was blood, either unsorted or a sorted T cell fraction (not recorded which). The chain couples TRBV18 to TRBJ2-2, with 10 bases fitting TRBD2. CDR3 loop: CASSVRGPSGRGETGELFF. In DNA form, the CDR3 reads TGTGCCAGCTCTGTTAGAGGACCTAGCGGGAGAGGAGAGACCGGGGAGCTGTTTTTT.